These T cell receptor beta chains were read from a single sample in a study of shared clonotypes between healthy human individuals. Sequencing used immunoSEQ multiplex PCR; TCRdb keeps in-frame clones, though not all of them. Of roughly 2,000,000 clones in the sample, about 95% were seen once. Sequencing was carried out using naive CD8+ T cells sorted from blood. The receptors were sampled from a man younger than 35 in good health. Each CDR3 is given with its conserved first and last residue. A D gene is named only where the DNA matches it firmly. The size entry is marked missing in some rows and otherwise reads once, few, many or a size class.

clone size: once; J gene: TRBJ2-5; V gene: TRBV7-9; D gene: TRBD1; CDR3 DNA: TGTGCCAGCAGCCGCGGGGACAGGCCGCAAGAGACCCAGTACTTC; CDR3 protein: CASSRGDRPQETQYF
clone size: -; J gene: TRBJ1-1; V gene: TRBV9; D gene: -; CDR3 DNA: TGTGCCAGCAGCGTAGAAGGACGGCCCACGAACACTGAAGCTTTCTTT; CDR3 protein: CASSVEGRPTNTEAFF
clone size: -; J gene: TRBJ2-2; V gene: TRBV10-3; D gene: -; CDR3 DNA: TGTGCCATCAGGGAAGAAGCCGGGGAGCTGTTTTTT; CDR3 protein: CAIREEAGELFF
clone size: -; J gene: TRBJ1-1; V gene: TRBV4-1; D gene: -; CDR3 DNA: TGCGCCAGCAGCCAGAGGGGACCCTCGAACACTGAAGCTTTCTTT; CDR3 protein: CASSQRGPSNTEAFF
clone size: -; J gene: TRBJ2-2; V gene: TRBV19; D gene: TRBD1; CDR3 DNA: TGTGCCAGTTTGGACAGGGGCACCGGGGAGCTGTTTTTT; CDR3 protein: CASLDRGTGELFF
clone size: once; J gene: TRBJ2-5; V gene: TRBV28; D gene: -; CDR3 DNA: TGTGCCAGCAGTTCCTTTATCCTTAGGGGGGGGGACCAAGAGACCCAGTACTTC; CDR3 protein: CASSSFILRGGDQETQYF
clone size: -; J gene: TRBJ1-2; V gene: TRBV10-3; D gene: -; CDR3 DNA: TGTGCCATCAGTGAGTTGGGGGCGGATGGCTACACCTTC; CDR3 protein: CAISELGADGYTF
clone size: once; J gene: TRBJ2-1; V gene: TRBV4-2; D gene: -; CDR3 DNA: TGTGCCAGCAGCCAAGATGGGGACGGATACAATGAGCAGTTCTTC; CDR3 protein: CASSQDGDGYNEQFF
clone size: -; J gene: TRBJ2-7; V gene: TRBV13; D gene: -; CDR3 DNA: TGTGCCAGCAGCCATACGGGACTCCCAACCTACGAGCAGTACTTC; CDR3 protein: CASSHTGLPTYEQYF
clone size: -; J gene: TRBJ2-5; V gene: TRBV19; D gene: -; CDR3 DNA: TGTGCCAGTAGTATAGATGAGGAGGGGACCCAGTACTTC; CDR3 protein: CASSIDEEGTQYF
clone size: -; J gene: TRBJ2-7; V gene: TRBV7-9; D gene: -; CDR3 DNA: TGTGCCAGCAGCTTAGTAGGGCCCCTCCCCCACGAGCAGTACTTC; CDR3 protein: CASSLVGPLPHEQYF
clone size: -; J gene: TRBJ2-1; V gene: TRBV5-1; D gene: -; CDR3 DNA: TGCGCCAGCAGTTTCGATCTTCTGGGGGATGAGCAGTTCTTC; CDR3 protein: CASSFDLLGDEQFF
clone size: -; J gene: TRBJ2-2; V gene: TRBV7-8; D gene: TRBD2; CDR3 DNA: TGTGCCAGCAGCGTGGGACTAGCGGGAGCCTGGGAGCTGTTTTTT; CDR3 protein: CASSVGLAGAWELFF
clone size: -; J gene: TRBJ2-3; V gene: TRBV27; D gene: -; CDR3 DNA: TGTGCCAGCAGTTTAAACCAGGGAATCCTCACAGATACGCAGTATTTT; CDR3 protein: CASSLNQGILTDTQYF
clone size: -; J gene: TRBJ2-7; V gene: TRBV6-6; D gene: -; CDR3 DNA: TGTGCCAGCAGTTATGCCGGGATTGACTACGAGCAGTACTTC; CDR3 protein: CASSYAGIDYEQYF
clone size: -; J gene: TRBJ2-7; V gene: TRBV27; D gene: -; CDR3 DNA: TGTGCCAGCAGTTTATCCTCCGGTGACAGTTCCTACGAGCAGTACTTC; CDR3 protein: CASSLSSGDSSYEQYF
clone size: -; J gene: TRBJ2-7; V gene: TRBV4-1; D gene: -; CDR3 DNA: TGCGCCAGCAGCCCTGGGCCGGACTTGAGCTCCTACGAGCAGTACTTC; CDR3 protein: CASSPGPDLSSYEQYF
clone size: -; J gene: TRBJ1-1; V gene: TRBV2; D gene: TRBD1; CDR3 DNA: TGTGGCTCCGGGACAGTATCGAACACTGAAGCTTTCTTT; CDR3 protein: CGSGTVSNTEAFF
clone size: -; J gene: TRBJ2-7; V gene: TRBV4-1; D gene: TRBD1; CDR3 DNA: TGCGCCAGCAGCCAAGCCTCTGGGACAGGGGTCTACGAGCAGTACTTC; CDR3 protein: CASSQASGTGVYEQYF
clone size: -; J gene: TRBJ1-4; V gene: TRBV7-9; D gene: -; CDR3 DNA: TGTGCCAGCAGCCCGGCATTAGACTTTAATGAAAAACTGTTTTTT; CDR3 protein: CASSPALDFNEKLFF
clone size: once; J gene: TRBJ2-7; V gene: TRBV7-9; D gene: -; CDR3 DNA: TGTGCCAGCAGCGAGGTCGGGGTATACGAGCAGTACTTC; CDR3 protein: CASSEVGVYEQYF
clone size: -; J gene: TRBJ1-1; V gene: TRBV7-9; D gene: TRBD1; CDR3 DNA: TGTGCCAGCAGCACCGAGAACAGGGGGCCCTATCCAGGGGCTGAAGCTTTCTTT; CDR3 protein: CASSTENRGPYPGAEAFF
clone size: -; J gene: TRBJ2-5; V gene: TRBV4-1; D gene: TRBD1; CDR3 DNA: TGCGCCAGCAGCCTCGGGACAGGGCGAGAGACCCAGTACTTC; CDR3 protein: CASSLGTGRETQYF
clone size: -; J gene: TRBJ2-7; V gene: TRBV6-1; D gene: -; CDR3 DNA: TGTGCCAGCAGTGAAGGCCAGGGGTACTCCTACGAGCAGTACTTC; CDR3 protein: CASSEGQGYSYEQYF
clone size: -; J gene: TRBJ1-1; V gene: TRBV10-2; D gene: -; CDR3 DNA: TGCGCCAGCAGTGAAGACAGCTATACCGCTTGGGGCACTGAAGCTTTCTTT; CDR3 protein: CASSEDSYTAWGTEAFF
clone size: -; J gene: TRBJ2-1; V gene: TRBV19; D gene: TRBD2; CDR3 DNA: TGTGCCAGTAGTACGATAGCGGGCAATGAGCAGTTCTTC; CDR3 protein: CASSTIAGNEQFF
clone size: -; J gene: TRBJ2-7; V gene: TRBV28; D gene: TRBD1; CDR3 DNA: TGTGCCAGCAGTGAAACAGGGGGCTCCTACGAGCAGTACTTC; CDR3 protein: CASSETGGSYEQYF
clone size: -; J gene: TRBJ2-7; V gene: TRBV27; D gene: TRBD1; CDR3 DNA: TGTGCCAGCAGTTTAGGGCCGGGACAGGGGGTTTACGAGCAGTACTTC; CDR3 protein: CASSLGPGQGVYEQYF
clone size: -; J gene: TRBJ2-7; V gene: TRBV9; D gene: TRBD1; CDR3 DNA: TGTGCCAGCAGCTCCCCGGACAGGCTCGAGCAGTACTTC; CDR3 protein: CASSSPDRLEQYF
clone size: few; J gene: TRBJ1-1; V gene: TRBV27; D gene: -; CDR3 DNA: TGTGCCAGCAGTCCCGGGACGGTGAACACTGAAGCTTTCTTT; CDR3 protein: CASSPGTVNTEAFF
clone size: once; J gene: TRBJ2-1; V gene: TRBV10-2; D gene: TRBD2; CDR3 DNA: TGCGCCAGCAGTGATACCTATCAGGGACTAGCGGGAGGGCCCATGTCCTACAATGAGCAGTTCTTC; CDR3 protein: CASSDTYQGLAGGPMSYNEQFF
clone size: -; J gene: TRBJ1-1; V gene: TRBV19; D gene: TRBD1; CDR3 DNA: TGTGCCAGTAGTATGGGACAGGGGGTCACTGAAGCTTTCTTT; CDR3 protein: CASSMGQGVTEAFF
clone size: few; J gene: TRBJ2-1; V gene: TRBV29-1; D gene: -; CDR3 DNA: TGCAGCGTTGGAGATGGGAGCGGCAATGAGCAGTTCTTC; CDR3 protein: CSVGDGSGNEQFF
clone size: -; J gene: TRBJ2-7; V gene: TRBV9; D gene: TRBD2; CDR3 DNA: TGTGCCAGCAGCGTAGGGGTAGCGGGTGAGCAGTACTTC; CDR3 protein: CASSVGVAGEQYF
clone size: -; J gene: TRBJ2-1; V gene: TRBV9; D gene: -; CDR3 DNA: TGTGCCAGCAGCGTAGGTGGACACAATGAGCAGTTCTTC; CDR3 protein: CASSVGGHNEQFF
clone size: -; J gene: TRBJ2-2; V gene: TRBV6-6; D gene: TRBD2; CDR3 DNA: TGTGCCAGCAGTTCCTTAGCGGGGGCGAACACCGGGGAGCTGTTTTTT; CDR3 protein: CASSSLAGANTGELFF
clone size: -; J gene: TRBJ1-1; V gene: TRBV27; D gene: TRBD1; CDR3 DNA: TGTGCCAGCAGGTTACAGGGGAGAACTGAAGCTTTCTTT; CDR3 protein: CASRLQGRTEAFF
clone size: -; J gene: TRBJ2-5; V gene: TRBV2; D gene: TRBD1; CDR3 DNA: TGTGCCAGCAGCGAACACATACAGGGGGCAAGGGGAGAGACCCAGTACTTC; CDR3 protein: CASSEHIQGARGETQYF
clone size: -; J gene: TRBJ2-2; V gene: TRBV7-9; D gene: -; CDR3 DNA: TGTGCCAGCAGCCTCCTGGGGGCCCCGAACACCGGGGAGCTGTTTTTT; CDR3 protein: CASSLLGAPNTGELFF
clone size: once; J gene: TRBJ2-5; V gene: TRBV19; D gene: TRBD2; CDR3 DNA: TGTGCCAGTAGTATATGGGAGCGGGAGACGAAGACCCAGTACTTC; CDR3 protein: CASSIWERETKTQYF
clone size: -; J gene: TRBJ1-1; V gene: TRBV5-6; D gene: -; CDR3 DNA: TGTGCCAGCAGCTTCGGGGCCAAAACTGAAGCTTTCTTT; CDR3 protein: CASSFGAKTEAFF
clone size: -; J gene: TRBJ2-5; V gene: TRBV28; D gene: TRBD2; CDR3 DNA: TGTGCCAGCAGTCCCGGGACTAGAAAAGAGACCCAGTACTTC; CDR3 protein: CASSPGTRKETQYF
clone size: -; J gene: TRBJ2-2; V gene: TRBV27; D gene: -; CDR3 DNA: TGTGCCAGCAGAGAGTGGGGTGATGACACCGGGGAGCTGTTTTTT; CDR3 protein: CASREWGDDTGELFF
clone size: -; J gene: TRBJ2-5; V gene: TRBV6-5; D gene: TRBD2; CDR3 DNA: TGTGCCAGCAGGCAGACTAGCAGGGAGACCCAGTACTTC; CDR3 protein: CASRQTSRETQYF
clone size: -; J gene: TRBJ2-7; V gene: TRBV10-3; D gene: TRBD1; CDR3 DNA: TGTGCCATCAGTTGGGACAGGGAATACGAGCAGTACTTC; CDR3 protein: CAISWDREYEQYF
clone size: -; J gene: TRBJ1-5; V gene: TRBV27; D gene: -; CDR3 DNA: TGTGCCAGCAGCCTGGGTTCTAACTGGCCCCAGCATTTT; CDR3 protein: CASSLGSNWPQHF
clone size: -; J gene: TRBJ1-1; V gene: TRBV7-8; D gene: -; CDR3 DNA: TGTGCCAGCAGCTTAGTAGGATCCCACACTGAAGCTTTCTTT; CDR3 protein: CASSLVGSHTEAFF
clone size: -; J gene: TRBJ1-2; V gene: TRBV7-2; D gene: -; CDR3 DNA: TGTGCCAGCAGCTTAAAGGCACGGGTCTATGGCCCCTTC; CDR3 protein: CASSLKARVYGPF
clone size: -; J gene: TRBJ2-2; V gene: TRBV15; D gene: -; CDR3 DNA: TGTGCCACCAGCTCCCTTAGTAAGGGGACCGGGGAGCTGTTTTTT; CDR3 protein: CATSSLSKGTGELFF
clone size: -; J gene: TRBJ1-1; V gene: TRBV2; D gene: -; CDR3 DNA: TGTGCCAGTAAATATGGCGGGGCCGCTGAAGCTTTCTTT; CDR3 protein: CASKYGGAAEAFF
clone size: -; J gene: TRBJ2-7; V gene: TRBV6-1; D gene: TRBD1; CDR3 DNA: TGTGCCAGCAGGCTAATGACAGGGTCCTACGAGCAGTACTTC; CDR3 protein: CASRLMTGSYEQYF
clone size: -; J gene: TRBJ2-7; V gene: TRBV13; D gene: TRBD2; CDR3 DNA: TGTGCCAGCAGCTTGGGAACTAGCGGGAGCTCCTACGAGCAGTACTTC; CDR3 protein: CASSLGTSGSSYEQYF
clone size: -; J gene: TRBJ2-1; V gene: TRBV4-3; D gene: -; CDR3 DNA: TGCGCCAGCAGCCAAGACGGAGACGGTGAGCAGTTCTTC; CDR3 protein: CASSQDGDGEQFF
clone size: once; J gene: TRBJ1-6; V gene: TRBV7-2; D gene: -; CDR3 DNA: TGTGCCAGCAGTCCCAAGGGCAGCCTCTATAATTCACCCCTCCACTTT; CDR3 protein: CASSPKGSLYNSPLHF
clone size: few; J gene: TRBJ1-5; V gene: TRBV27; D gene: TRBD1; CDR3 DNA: TGTGCCAGCAGCCGAGGGACAGCAGGCAATCAGCCCCAGCATTTT; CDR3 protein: CASSRGTAGNQPQHF
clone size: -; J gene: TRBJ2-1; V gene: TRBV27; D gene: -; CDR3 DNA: TGTGCCAGCAGTTTATCGCCCACAGGGCACCTGTATGAGCAGTTCTTC; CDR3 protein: CASSLSPTGHLYEQFF
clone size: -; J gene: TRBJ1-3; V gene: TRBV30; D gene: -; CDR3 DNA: TGTGCCTGGACAGGAGCTGGAAACACCATATATTTT; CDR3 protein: CAWTGAGNTIYF
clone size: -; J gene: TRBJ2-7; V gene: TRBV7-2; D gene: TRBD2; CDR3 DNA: TGTGCCAGCAGCTTGGGACTAGCGGGACATATCTACGAGCAGTACTTC; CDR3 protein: CASSLGLAGHIYEQYF